This TCR beta chain appears in the sequencing data of a study of blood T cell repertoires in COVID-19. Whole-study context: T cells, B-cell-depleted T cells, or PBMCs supplied cDNA or gDNA.

TCRdb's copy holds only in-frame clones and misses some; the assay was immunoSEQ multiplex PCR. The repertoire holds approximately 250,000 clones, with 80% to 95% as singletons. Trimming at V came to 2 bases and at J to 1 base, leaving 4 bases not matched to a gene. The CDR3 contains 16 residues. In germline, CDR1 is LNHDA, CDR2 SQIVND (reference sequence). This chain links TRBV19 with TRBJ2-2; 7 bases line up with TRBD2. The specimen was PBMCs or T cells enriched from blood (not recorded which). The source is a middle-aged man who had been exposed to COVID-19. Written as DNA, the CDR3 is TGTGCCAGTAGTATAATGGGGGGGTGGAACACCGGGGAGCTGTTTTTT. Its protein is CASSIMGGWNTGELFF.